These 14 T cell receptor beta chains came from one sample sequenced in a study of Graves' ophthalmopathy and Graves' hyperthyroidism. The TCR beta CDR3 regions underwent amplification from RNA transcripts. HTBI-primed first-round RT-PCR preceded second-round multiplex PCR. MiXCR, applied by TCRdb to the multiplex PCR reads, yields one record per CDR3 protein. The repertoire holds about half a million distinct CDR3 sequences, with roughly 14% as singletons. Sequenced material: blood. These receptors all stem from a woman aged 30 to 39 with Graves' ophthalmopathy.

The sample holds many counts of this clonotype. The rearrangement links TRBV6-1 to TRBJ1-6; TRBD1 agrees at 10 bases. The CDR3 is 15 amino acids. From germline, CDR1 is MNHNS and CDR2 SASEGT. V was pared by 5 bases and J by 9 bases, with 7 bases of the junction left unmatched. The DNA for the CDR3 is TGTGCCAGCAGTCCGGGGGACAGGGGAGGTTCACCCCTCCACTTT. This translates into CASSPGDRGGSPLHF.

This clonotype was detected ten times or more. This chain links TRBV6-5 with TRBJ1-2; 9 bases map to TRBD1. After removal of 4 bases from V and 3 bases from J, the junction contained 3 bases not matched to a gene. Germline CDR1 reads MNHEY; CDR2 reads SVGAGI. The CDR3 sequence is 14 residues long. The DNA of the CDR3 is TGTGCCAGCAGTTTCCGGACAGGGGACTATGGCTACACCTTC. Protein: CASSFRTGDYGYTF.

The chain is built from TRBV28 and TRBJ2-2; no clear D gene. CDR1 and CDR2 (germline): MDHEN, SYDVKM. Trimming pared 9 bases from V and 3 bases from J, leaving 14 bases between. This CDR3 is 14 amino acids long. CDR3 in DNA: TGTGCCAGTAGTACCCGGGCGCACACCGGGGAGCTGTTTTTT. Translation: CASSTRAHTGELFF.

To note about this clonotype: The junction does not match germline at one end; this may be a read error. This chain joins TRBV7-9 and TRBJ2-4, with TRBD2 identical over 14 bases. CDR3 length: 17 amino acids. CDR1 is SEHNR, CDR2 FQNEAQ, per germline (reference sequence). The CDR3 nucleotides read TGTGCCAGCAGCTTGGACGGGACTAGCGGGAGTAAAAACATTAAGTACTTC. Amino acids: CASSLDGTSGSKNIKYF.

This clonotype came up many times. The rearrangement joins TRBV6-5 to TRBJ2-7; 7 bases are a match to TRBD2. The J segment lost 6 bases and the V segment lost 7 bases, leaving 6 bases of the junction unmatched. CDR3 length equals 12 residues. Germline V gene sequence: CDR1 MNHEY, CDR2 SVGAGI. CDR3 nucleotide sequence: TGTGCCAGCAATAGTTGGGAGGGCGAGCAGTACTTC. Protein product: CASNSWEGEQYF.

This clonotype was seen ten or more times. The chain recombines TRBV30 with TRBJ2-2, with a weak D call TRBD1 (5 bases). The CDR3 consists of 12 residues. Germline CDR1 GTSNPN, CDR2 SVGIG (reference sequence). V was pared by 5 bases and J by 4 bases, with 8 bases between. This CDR3 is CAWHQGTGELFF. The DNA of the CDR3 is TGTGCCTGGCACCAGGGCACCGGGGAGCTGTTTTTT. The full variable domain, in which reference TRBV30 and TRBJ2-2 provide the parts outside the CDR3, is SQTIHQWPATLVQPVGSPLSLECTVEGTSNPNLYWYRQAAGRGLQLLFYSVGIGQISSEVPQNLSASRPQDRQFILSSKKLLLSDSGFYLCAWHQGTGELFFGEGSRLTVL.

At least ten counts were recorded for this clonotype. The chain couples TRBV7-9 to TRBJ2-5; D may be TRBD1 (5 bases). Trimming cost V 2 bases and J 2 bases, with 12 bases left between them. Germline assignment: CDR1 SEHNR and CDR2 FQNEAQ (reference sequence). This CDR3 has 15 residues. The CDR3 here is CASSLQGLVQETQYF. In DNA form, the CDR3 reads TGTGCCAGCAGCTTACAGGGTTTGGTTCAAGAGACCCAGTACTTC.

This clonotype was found many times. The V call is TRBV27, the J call TRBJ2-7; D remains unclear. CDR1 is MNHEY and CDR2 is SMNVEV in the germline V gene (reference sequence). The CDR3 length is 14 residues. V shed 5 bases and J shed 2 bases, with 13 bases lying between them. The CDR3 is CASSPVALTYEQYF. The CDR3 coding sequence is TGTGCCAGCAGTCCAGTCGCCCTAACCTACGAGCAGTACTTC.

V and J are TRBV11-2 and TRBJ1-2; TRBD1 matches at 9 bases. Losses at the gene ends were 5 bases for V and 0 bases for J; bases not matched to a gene: 10. Per germline, CDR1 SGHAT and CDR2 FQNNGV. The CDR3 has 17 amino acids. This chain's CDR3 is CASSKNRGPRSNYGYTF. The CDR3 coding sequence is TGTGCCAGCAGCAAAAACAGGGGGCCGAGGTCTAACTATGGCTACACCTTC.

In its sample, this clonotype was seen many times. The rearrangement joins TRBV4-1 to TRBJ2-5; 11 positions agree with TRBD1. The CDR3 has 16 amino acids. Germline CDR1 is MGHRA and CDR2 is YSYEKL. V gave up 1 base and J gave up 5 bases; unmatched junction bases: 6. The CDR3 protein is CASSQADRGRWETQYF. Written as DNA, the CDR3 is TGCGCCAGCAGCCAAGCGGACAGGGGGCGGTGGGAGACCCAGTACTTC.

This clonotype was seen many times. CDR3 coding DNA: TGTGCCAGCAGTCCCGGAGCGGGCCCGAGCTCCTACAATGAGCAGTTCTTC. It codes for CASSPGAGPSSYNEQFF. The genes are TRBV27 and TRBJ2-1; weak D call: TRBD2 (6 bases). CDR3 length: 17 residues. CDR1 MNHEY and CDR2 SMNVEV come from the germline V gene (reference sequence). V lost 5 bases to trimming and J lost 0 bases, with 17 bases between them.

This clonotype appeared a few times. This chain links TRBV3-1 with TRBJ1-3; tentatively, D is TRBD1 (5 bases). Trimming stripped 4 bases from V and 0 bases from J, with 16 bases between. This CDR3 region has 17 residues. Germline V lookup: CDR1 LGHDT, CDR2 YNNKEL (reference sequence). CDR3 nucleotide sequence: TGTGCCAGCAGCCCTCAGTTGGCAGGGAGCTCTGGAAACACCATATATTTT. Translated, it gives CASSPQLAGSSGNTIYF.

This chain links TRBV12-3 or TRBV12-4 with TRBJ1-2, with 8 bases matching TRBD1. CDR3 length: 13 residues. The V gene end was trimmed by 9 bases and the J gene end by 4 bases; junction bases not matched to a gene: 7. The CDR3 DNA follows: TGTGCCAGTCGGACAGGGCAATCCTATGGCTACACCTTC. It translates to CASRTGQSYGYTF.

The CDR3 DNA follows: TGTGCCAGCAGCTTTACAGACAGGGGGAACGAGCAGTACTTC. This sequence encodes CASSFTDRGNEQYF. This rearrangement joins TRBV7-8 to TRBJ2-7, with TRBD1 identical over 9 bases. Germline CDR1 SGHVS, CDR2 FQNEAQ. The trim removed 3 bases at V and 5 bases at J, leaving 5 bases unmatched. This CDR3 has 14 amino acids.